This T cell receptor beta chain was identified during a study of T cell responses to AZD1222 COVID-19 vaccine. The wider study: Recipients boosted at about 4 weeks or about 12 weeks are pooled.

Data came from immunoSEQ multiplex PCR; TCRdb stores just in-frame clones and leaves some out. The sample carries approximately 110,000 clones, approximately 90% recorded once. CDR1 is MNHEY, CDR2 SMNVEV, per germline (reference sequence). The CDR3 is 15 residues long. V was pared by 1 base and J by 6 bases, with 5 bases of the junction left unmatched. Here the sequenced sample was peripheral blood, taken on day 0 of AZD1222 vaccination. The chain joins TRBV27 to TRBJ1-5; the match to TRBD1 covers 8 bases. This sequence was found in an adult in good health. The CDR3 reads CASSLFPGGSQPQHF. The CDR3 region has the DNA TGTGCCAGCAGTTTATTCCCAGGGGGCAGTCAGCCCCAGCATTTT.